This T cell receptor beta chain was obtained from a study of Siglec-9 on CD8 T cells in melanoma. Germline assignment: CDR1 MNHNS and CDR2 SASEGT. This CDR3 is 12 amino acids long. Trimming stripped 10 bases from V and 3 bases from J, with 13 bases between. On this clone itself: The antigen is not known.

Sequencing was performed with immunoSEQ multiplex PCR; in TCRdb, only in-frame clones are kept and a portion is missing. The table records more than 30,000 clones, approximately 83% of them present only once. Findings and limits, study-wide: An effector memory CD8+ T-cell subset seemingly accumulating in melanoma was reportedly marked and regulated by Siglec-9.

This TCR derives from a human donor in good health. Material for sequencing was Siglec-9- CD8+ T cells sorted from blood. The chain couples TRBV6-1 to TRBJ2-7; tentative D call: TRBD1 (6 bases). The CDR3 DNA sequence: TGTGCCACCGAACAGGGTTTCTACGAGCAGTACTTC. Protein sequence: CATEQGFYEQYF.